The 3 T cell receptor beta chains reported below all come from one sample, sequenced in a study of shared clonotypes between healthy human individuals. Naive CD8 cells lacked CD45RO, underwent positive selection for CCR7 and left out terminally differentiated effector memory CD45RA+ cells. The method was immunoSEQ multiplex PCR; TCRdb's version includes in-frame clones alone and lacks a portion of them. There are about 2,100,000 clones in the sample; about 93% occur only once, and under 2% lies in the top ten. The material sequenced was naive CD8+ T cells from PBMCs. The receptor source for this set is a man aged 18 to 30 in good health. Some clones in this sample may be carry-over from other donors' samples.

The chain couples TRBV10-3 to TRBJ2-1; possible D gene TRBD2, 5 bases. The CDR3 has 13 amino acids. The germline V gene has CDR1 ENHRY and CDR2 SYGVKD. Trimming removed 9 bases at V and 8 bases at J, with 17 bases between. The CDR3 is CAIGSVLAYEQFF. Here the CDR3 DNA reads TGTGCCATAGGCAGCGTGCTAGCCTATGAGCAGTTCTTC.

This clone was picked up a small number of times. The rearrangement uses TRBV27 and TRBJ1-1; no clear D. This CDR3 comprises 15 residues. V lost 5 bases and J 0 bases, leaving 13 bases between the germline ends. CDR1 is MNHEY, CDR2 SMNVEV, per germline (reference sequence). The CDR3 DNA reads as TGTGCCAGCAGTCCAAGAGGCGGGATGAACACTGAAGCTTTCTTT. Protein: CASSPRGGMNTEAFF.

This sequence joins TRBV29-1 and TRBJ1-2, with TRBD1 as a possible D gene (6 bases). Germline V gene data show CDR1 as SQVTM and CDR2 as ANQGSEA. Trimming took 7 bases from V and 1 from J, leaving 7 bases between them. This CDR3 contains 11 residues. CDR3: CSADSNYGYTF. Here the CDR3 DNA reads TGCAGCGCGGACAGTAACTATGGCTACACCTTC.